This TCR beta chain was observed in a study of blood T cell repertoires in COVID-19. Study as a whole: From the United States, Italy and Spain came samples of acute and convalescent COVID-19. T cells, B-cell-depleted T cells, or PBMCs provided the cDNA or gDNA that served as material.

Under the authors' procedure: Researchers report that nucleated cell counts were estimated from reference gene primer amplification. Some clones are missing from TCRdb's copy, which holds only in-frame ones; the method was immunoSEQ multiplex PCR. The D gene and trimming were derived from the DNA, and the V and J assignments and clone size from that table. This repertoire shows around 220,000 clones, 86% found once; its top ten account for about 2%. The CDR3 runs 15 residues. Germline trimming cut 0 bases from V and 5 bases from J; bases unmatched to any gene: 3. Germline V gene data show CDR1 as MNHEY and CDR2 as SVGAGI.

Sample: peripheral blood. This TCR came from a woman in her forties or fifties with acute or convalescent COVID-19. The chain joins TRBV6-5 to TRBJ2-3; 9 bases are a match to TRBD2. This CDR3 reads CASSYSGGGGDTQYF. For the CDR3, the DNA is TGTGCCAGCAGTTACTCGGGCGGGGGGGGAGATACGCAGTATTTT.